Below are 31 T cell receptor beta chains sequenced from a single sample in a study of OX40 agonist ivuxolimab in advanced cancers. Only in-frame clones appear in the TCRdb table, and some are missing; sequencing was by immunoSEQ multiplex PCR. Here the sample spans about 85,000 clones, 86% being singletons. The sample was CD4+ or CD8+ T cells sorted from blood, taken in a trial of the OX40 agonist ivuxolimab. All receptors come from an adult with an advanced solid tumor such as melanoma, head and neck, liver or kidney cancer.

This clone occurred once. This rearrangement joins TRBV2 to TRBJ2-3; 11 bases line up with TRBD2. The germline V gene encodes CDR1 SNHLY and CDR2 FYNNEI. The CDR3 is made up of 15 amino acids. V lost 6 bases, J lost 1 base, and 3 bases stayed unmatched. The CDR3: CASRELAGGTDTQYF. The CDR3 DNA sequence: TGTGCCAGCAGAGAACTAGCGGGGGGCACAGATACGCAGTATTTT.

This clone is a singleton in its sample. The DNA of the CDR3 is TGCGCCAGCAGCTCTGGCGCTGAGGTCTACGAGCAGTACTTC. Translation gives CASSSGAEVYEQYF. The gene calls are TRBV5-1 and TRBJ2-7; no clear D. This CDR3 has 14 amino acids. The V gene's germline CDR1 is SGHRS and CDR2 YFSETQ. Trimming took off 3 bases at V and 3 bases at J, with 13 bases between the two ends.

The genes are TRBV30 and TRBJ1-2, with 8 nucleotides matching TRBD1. After removal of 0 bases from V and 7 bases from J, the junction contained 7 bases not matched to a gene. The CDR3 spans 14 residues. Germline CDR1 and CDR2: GTSNPN and SVGIG (reference sequence). The CDR3 protein is CAWSVPGGGSGYTF. In DNA, the CDR3 is TGTGCCTGGAGTGTACCAGGGGGCGGGTCTGGCTACACCTTC.

The V gene is TRBV6-5, the J gene TRBJ1-4, with TRBD1 matching 10 bases. Germline V gene data show CDR1 as MNHEY and CDR2 as SVGAGI. V was pared by 0 bases and J by 6 bases, with 1 base of the junction left unmatched. This CDR3 region has 15 residues. For the CDR3, the DNA is TGTGCCAGCAGTTACTCGGGGACAGGGGATGAAAAACTGTTTTTT. This translates into CASSYSGTGDEKLFF.

This clone was counted between two and nine times. V usage is TRBV11-2 and J usage is TRBJ2-1; 13 nucleotides match TRBD2. CDR1 is SGHAT and CDR2 is FQNNGV in the germline V gene. The J segment lost 8 bases and the V segment lost 1 base, leaving 8 bases of the junction unmatched. CDR3 size: 17 residues. CDR3 DNA sequence: TGTGCCAGCAGCTTAGGCCGTGGGACTAGCGGGGTGGATGAGCAGTTCTTC. Amino acids: CASSLGRGTSGVDEQFF.

The genes are TRBV6-6 and TRBJ1-2; D is perhaps TRBD1 (6 bases). In germline, CDR1 is MNHNY, CDR2 SVGAGI (reference sequence). V shed 2 bases and J shed 8 bases, with 15 bases lying between them. The CDR3 contains 14 residues. The CDR3 reads CASSYEHWTAGYTF. The DNA of the CDR3 is TGTGCCAGCAGTTACGAGCATTGGACAGCCGGCTACACCTTC.

V usage is TRBV5-4 and J usage is TRBJ1-1; TRBD1 aligns across 9 bases. V shed 0 bases and J 1 base; nucleotides not matched to a gene: 1. There are 15 residues in the CDR3. CDR1 is SGHNT and CDR2 is YYREEE in the germline V gene (reference sequence). The CDR3 loop is CASSLEGQGNTEAFF. The CDR3 DNA sequence: TGTGCCAGCAGCTTGGAGGGACAGGGGAACACTGAAGCTTTCTTT. Complete variable domain (other parts from reference TRBV5-4 and TRBJ1-1): ETGVTQSPTHLIKTRGQQVTLRCSSQSGHNTVSWYQQALGQGPQFIFQYYREEENGRGNFPPRFSGLQFPNYSSELNVNALELDDSALYLCASSLEGQGNTEAFFGQGTRLTVV.

V gene TRBV6-4 combines with J gene TRBJ2-1; D perhaps matches TRBD1 (6 bases). There are 14 residues in the CDR3. V was cut by 9 bases and J by 2 bases, with 14 bases left in between. Germline V gives CDR1 MRHNA, CDR2 SNTAGT. The CDR3 sequence: CARPGDGPYNEQFF. CDR3 DNA: TGTGCCAGGCCAGGGGACGGGCCCTACAATGAGCAGTTCTTC.

This chain connects TRBV19 to TRBJ2-5; possibly TRBD2 for D (7 bases). CDR1 LNHDA and CDR2 SQIVND come from the germline V gene (reference sequence). The CDR3 spans 13 residues. Trimming pared 11 bases from V and 3 bases from J, leaving 16 bases between. CDR3 in DNA: TGTGCCGCGAGTAGAGGGGGGGAAGAGACCCAGTACTTC. It translates to CAASRGGEETQYF.

V gene TRBV2 combines with J gene TRBJ2-4; D may be TRBD2 (6 bases). Per germline, CDR1 SNHLY and CDR2 FYNNEI. The CDR3 has 16 residues. The V and J ends lost 3 bases and 7 bases respectively, with 19 bases between them. In DNA form, the CDR3 reads TGTGCCAGCAGTGAGGGCGAGGTCCGGGGGTGGAACATTCAGTACTTC. Translating it yields CASSEGEVRGWNIQYF.

This clone was observed a few times. This chain connects TRBV4-1 to TRBJ1-1; 11 positions agree with TRBD1. With 0 bases clipped from V and 4 bases from J, the junction kept 16 bases outside the gene matches. This CDR3 has 20 amino acids. Germline V lookup: CDR1 MGHRA, CDR2 YSYEKL. The CDR3 nucleotides are TGCGCCAGCAGCCAAGAAAAATTAAGGACAGGGGGCAGCGGGGGCACTGAAGCTTTCTTT. It codes for CASSQEKLRTGGSGGTEAFF.

The chain carries TRBV7-3 and TRBJ1-1, with D unclear. The CDR3 consists of 13 residues. Germline V gives CDR1 SGHTA, CDR2 FQGTGA. The germline V and J ends were trimmed by 5 bases and 1 base, with 8 bases remaining between them. CDR3 region: CASSRQRNTEAFF. The CDR3 nucleotides are TGTGCCAGCAGCCGCCAGCGGAACACTGAAGCTTTCTTT.

This rearrangement joins TRBV27 to TRBJ1-6; 8 nucleotides agree with TRBD1. Germline V lookup: CDR1 MNHEY, CDR2 SMNVEV (reference sequence). The CDR3 loop spans 14 amino acids. V was pared by 5 bases and J by 7 bases, with 4 bases of the junction left unmatched. The CDR3 spells CASSEQGVNSPLHF. CDR3 nucleotides: TGTGCCAGCAGTGAACAGGGGGTAAATTCACCCCTCCACTTT.

This chain connects TRBV6-6 to TRBJ1-5; D is uncertain. CDR1 MNHNY and CDR2 SVGAGI come from the germline V gene (reference sequence). Trimming pared 0 bases from V and 4 bases from J, leaving 7 bases between. The CDR3 is 14 amino acids. CDR3 sequence: CASSYSGSNQPQHF. The DNA for the CDR3 is TGTGCCAGCAGTTACTCGGGCAGTAATCAGCCCCAGCATTTT.

V gene TRBV5-1 combines with J gene TRBJ1-1; tentatively, D is TRBD1 (5 bases). CDR1 is SGHRS, CDR2 YFSETQ, per germline. The CDR3 length is 13 residues. The V gene lost 7 bases and the J gene lost 3 bases, with 13 bases spanning the gap. CDR3 DNA sequence: TGCGCCAGCGGGGCCGGGCGGCACACTGAAGCTTTCTTT. This gives the protein CASGAGRHTEAFF.

This chain joins TRBV2 and TRBJ1-5; no clear D. The CDR3 has 15 residues. Trimming took off 3 bases at V and 0 bases at J, with 9 bases between the two ends. Germline values: CDR1 SNHLY, CDR2 FYNNEI. The CDR3 loop reads CASSDRQDSNQPQHF. CDR3 DNA sequence: TGTGCCAGCAGTGATCGGCAGGATAGCAATCAGCCCCAGCATTTT. Drawing the rest from reference TRBV2 and TRBJ1-5, the complete variable domain is EPEVTQTPSHQVTQMGQEVILRCVPISNHLYFYWYRQILGQKVEFLVSFYNNEISEKSEIFDDQFSVERPDGSNFTLKIRSTKLEDSAMYFCASSDRQDSNQPQHFGDGTRLSIL.

This clone was counted once. The rearrangement uses TRBV18 and TRBJ2-2; D may be TRBD1 (6 bases). Germline V gene lookup returns CDR1 KGHSH and CDR2 LQKENI. Trimming shortened V by 6 bases and J by 0 bases, and 11 bases separated the two germline ends. The CDR3 runs 15 residues. CDR3 sequence (DNA): TGTGCCAGCTCCCCGGCAGGGGCGAACACCGGGGAGCTGTTTTTT. This translates into CASSPAGANTGELFF.

The chain links TRBV5-6 to TRBJ1-6; D gene uncertain. Trimming removed 3 bases from V and 3 bases from J, with 13 bases in between. The CDR3 is made up of 16 amino acids. Germline loops: CDR1 SGHDT, CDR2 YYEEEE. The CDR3 DNA reads TGTGCCAGCAGCTCCGAGGGCCGAAACTATAATTCACCCCTCCACTTT. This sequence encodes CASSSEGRNYNSPLHF.

V and J are TRBV28 and TRBJ2-7; D call uncertain. The ends were cut back, 5 bases at V and 10 bases at J, with 18 bases in the middle. The CDR3 sequence is 13 residues long. Germline CDR1 and CDR2: MDHEN and SYDVKM. CDR3 coding DNA: TGTGCCAGCAGTAGTAGTGGTTTCGGATATCAGTACTTC. Translation: CASSSSGFGYQYF.

The V and J genes are TRBV28 and TRBJ1-2; no firm D call. With 2 bases removed from V and 5 bases from J, the gap between germline ends came to 12 bases. Germline CDR1 and CDR2: MDHEN and SYDVKM. The CDR3 loop spans 14 amino acids. The DNA for the CDR3 is TGTGCCAGCAGTTTAAGCCGGCTGCTTTATGGCTACACCTTC. It specifies CASSLSRLLYGYTF.

The V and J genes are TRBV7-9 and TRBJ2-3; D uncertain. The CDR3 runs to 14 residues. Germline CDR1 is SEHNR and CDR2 is FQNEAQ (reference sequence). The V gene lost 2 bases and the J gene lost 2 bases, with 8 bases spanning the gap. CDR3 bases: TGTGCCAGCAGCTTACGCCGTCACACAGATACGCAGTATTTT. Translated, it gives CASSLRRHTDTQYF.

The chain recombines TRBV7-9 with TRBJ2-5, with 9 positions matching TRBD2. The CDR3 extends over 15 amino acids. CDR1 SEHNR and CDR2 FQNEAQ come from the germline V gene (reference sequence). Trimming at V came to 1 base and at J to 5 bases, leaving 5 bases not matched to a gene. The CDR3 coding sequence is TGTGCCAGCAGCTTAGAGGCGGGGGGGCCTGAGACCCAGTACTTC. Its translation: CASSLEAGGPETQYF.

This chain connects TRBV5-1 to TRBJ1-2; 10 nucleotides align to TRBD1. Germline CDR1 reads SGHRS; CDR2 reads YFSETQ. CDR3 length: 14 residues. The V gene end was trimmed by 4 bases and the J gene end by 6 bases; junction bases not matched to a gene: 6. This chain's CDR3 is CASSALGQGNGYTF. As DNA, the CDR3 is TGCGCCAGCAGCGCTCTGGGACAGGGGAATGGCTACACCTTC.

The table lists this clone with a few counts. The gene calls are TRBV28 and TRBJ1-2; 8 bases fit TRBD1. CDR1 and CDR2 from the germline V gene are MDHEN and SYDVKM. V lost 4 bases, J lost 4 bases, and 11 bases stayed unmatched. CDR3 size: 16 residues. CDR3 residues: CASSSLNRGKGYGYTF. CDR3 sequence (DNA): TGTGCCAGCAGTTCGTTAAACAGGGGGAAGGGCTATGGCTACACCTTC.

The rearrangement joins TRBV18 to TRBJ2-5; no clear D. Germline V CDR1 and CDR2: KGHSH, LQKENI. The CDR3 spans 15 residues. Trimming left V 0 bases short and J 5 bases short, with 13 bases between. The CDR3: CASSPPSGSEETQYF. CDR3 coding DNA: TGTGCCAGCTCACCACCGTCCGGGTCAGAGGAGACCCAGTACTTC.

This chain connects TRBV6-5 to TRBJ2-7; 9 nucleotides align to TRBD1. V was pared by 4 bases and J by 3 bases, with 4 bases of the junction left unmatched. The CDR3 has 14 amino acids. Germline V gives CDR1 MNHEY, CDR2 SVGAGI. The CDR3 protein is CASSLGTGLYEQYF. The CDR3 DNA sequence: TGTGCCAGCAGTTTAGGGACAGGGCTCTACGAGCAGTACTTC.

The rearrangement joins TRBV21-1 to TRBJ2-3; the table's D call, TRBD1, was not checked against the DNA. TRBV21-1 corresponds to a pseudogene. This CDR3 is built from 12 residues. The CDR3 bases are TGTGCCACCCGGACAGAGGCAGATACGCAGTATTTT. As protein: CATRTEADTQYF.

This clone has just one count. This rearrangement joins TRBV5-4 to TRBJ1-6; tentatively, D is TRBD1 (5 bases). The germline CDR1 and CDR2 sequences are SGHNT and YYREEE (reference sequence). CDR3 size: 14 residues. V was clipped by 2 bases and J by 7 bases, with 10 bases between them. The DNA of the CDR3 is TGTGCCAGCAGCTTAGCGGGGGAGAATTCACCCCTCCACTTT. Its protein product is CASSLAGENSPLHF.

The chain links TRBV28 to TRBJ1-4; TRBD1 matches at 8 bases. Germline CDR1 reads MDHEN; CDR2 reads SYDVKM. With V trimmed by 6 bases and J by 5 bases, 2 bases remained unmatched. The CDR3 is 13 amino acids. The CDR3 DNA reads TGTGCCAGCAGCCGGGACAGGAATGAAAAACTGTTTTTT. This codes for CASSRDRNEKLFF.

This rearrangement joins TRBV10-2 to TRBJ1-2; 9 nucleotides line up with TRBD1. The CDR3 length is 15 residues. The J segment lost 7 bases and the V segment lost 2 bases, leaving 8 bases of the junction unmatched. From germline, CDR1 is WSHSY and CDR2 SAAADI. CDR3 sequence (DNA): TGCGCCAGCAGTGAGCGAGGGACAGGGAGGGGTGGCTACACCTTC. It translates to CASSERGTGRGGYTF.

This rearrangement joins TRBV2 to TRBJ1-1; D is perhaps TRBD1 (5 bases). V was shortened by 6 bases and J by 4 bases, with 15 bases between the two germline ends. This CDR3 comprises 14 residues. Germline CDR1 SNHLY, CDR2 FYNNEI. The CDR3 DNA reads as TGTGCCAGCAGGCGACCCCGGGACCCCACTGAAGCTTTCTTT. This gives the protein CASRRPRDPTEAFF.